This T cell receptor (beta chain) was retrieved from a study of cytomegalovirus exposure and HLA in healthy donors. Vbeta (60) and Jbeta (13) primers were used in the PCR. In the source study's methods: An analysis performed later counted 81 million or so unique TCR beta chains (approximately 12 million of them shared). Here immunoSEQ multiplex PCR was the method, and the copy in TCRdb shows in-frame clones only, minus some. V and J calls plus clone size are reproduced from that table; the DNA served to infer D and trimming. The sample contains 150,000 to 200,000 clones, roughly 65% of which appear only once. Material for sequencing was PBMCs. The TCR was taken from a man younger than 30 in good health and CMV-seropositive.

Here the CDR3 reads CSVDPSGGGNEQFF. In DNA, the CDR3 is TGCAGCGTTGACCCAAGCGGGGGCGGAAATGAGCAGTTCTTC. This chain joins TRBV29-1 and TRBJ2-1; 8 bases match TRBD2. Trimming removed 3 bases from V and 7 bases from J; junction bases left unmatched: 8. This CDR3 comprises 14 residues. The germline V gene encodes CDR1 SQVTM and CDR2 ANQGSEA.